This T cell receptor beta chain was recovered during a study of identical twins. General study findings and limits: Cord blood's abundant beta clonotypes had fewer insertions, unlike memory repertoires. Invariant MAIT and iNKT cells are populations that could partly confound zero-insertion analyses.

About this clonotype: What it recognizes is unknown.

MiXCR, applied by TCRdb to the 5' RACE reads, yields one record per CDR3 protein. The sample lists some 760,000 distinct CDR3 sequences, about 18% occurring once. Germline CDR1 is ENHRY and CDR2 is SYGVKD. The CDR3 is 12 amino acids. Trimming took off 4 bases at V and 5 bases at J, with 9 bases between the two ends. These records were also assigned to another study, of T cells expressing NK-cell markers. That work contributes: The share of CD8+ T cells held by dominant NKG2C+ clonotypes was roughly 1.0-8% in about six donors. The HCMV specificity of the expanded NKG2C+ T cell clones stayed unresolved.

The V gene is TRBV10-3, the J gene TRBJ2-7; D unclear. Sample: PBMCs. The sequence derives from a young woman in good health. Here the CDR3 DNA reads TGTGCCATCAGTGCGGGCCCCGACGAGCAGTACTTC. It specifies CAISAGPDEQYF.